A single sample gave rise to the 7 T cell receptor beta chains below, sequenced in a study of regulatory T cells in long-lasting Graves disease. Arm-PCR of CDR3 regions and iRepertoire HTBI primers were used to build TCR beta libraries. A single record per CDR3 protein comes from TCRdb applying MiXCR to the multiplex PCR reads. The table shows more than 450,000 distinct CDR3 sequences, with under 20% occurring only once. Time point in this sample: newly diagnosed GD, antithyroid drugs for less than 3 months. From RNA extracted from PBMCs, the TCR library was made. The data were also submitted as part of a second study, on T cells in Graves' hyperthyroidism and ophthalmopathy.

The material sequenced was peripheral blood mononuclear cells (PBMCs), taken at new diagnosis, from a patient treated with antithyroid drugs. Receptors originate from a man aged 35 to 55 with Graves disease.

This clonotype was recorded at least ten times. This chain uses TRBV27 with TRBJ2-1; 8 nucleotides agree with TRBD2. This CDR3 is built from 15 residues. The V gene's germline CDR1 is MNHEY and CDR2 SMNVEV (reference sequence). The V segment lost 2 bases and the J segment 4 bases; nucleotides outside the gene matches: 4. The CDR3 loop is CASSLGTRLYNEQFF. DNA of the CDR3: TGTGCCAGCAGTTTAGGGACTAGGCTATACAATGAGCAGTTCTTC.

This clonotype has a handful of counts. V usage is TRBV7-9 and J usage is TRBJ1-2; D remains ambiguous. Trimming removed 5 bases from V and 4 bases from J, with 14 bases in between. Germline V gives CDR1 SEHNR, CDR2 FQNEAQ (reference sequence). The CDR3 loop spans 14 amino acids. CDR3 sequence: CASSIPGRPYGYTF. Written as DNA, the CDR3 is TGTGCCAGCAGCATACCCGGACGGCCCTATGGCTACACCTTC.

This clonotype occurred many times. The chain has TRBV20-1 and TRBJ2-7; D not resolved. The germline V gene has CDR1 DFQATT and CDR2 SNEGSKA (reference sequence). With 0 bases removed from V and 2 bases from J, the gap between germline ends came to 14 bases. This CDR3 is 15 amino acids long. The CDR3 bases are TGCAGTGCTAGAGATAAGTTTTACAGACCCTACGAGCAGTACTTC. It encodes CSARDKFYRPYEQYF.

This clonotype was observed many times. The chain employs TRBV6-5 and TRBJ1-5, with 7 nucleotides matching TRBD1. The V gene end was trimmed by 2 bases and the J gene end by 4 bases; junction bases not matched to a gene: 5. Per germline, CDR1 MNHEY and CDR2 SVGAGI. This CDR3 spans 15 amino acids. As DNA, the CDR3 is TGTGCCAGCAGTTACACCGGACAGGAGAATCAGCCCCAGCATTTT. This encodes CASSYTGQENQPQHF.

This clonotype has ten or more counts. J is TRBJ1-5 and V is TRBV28; D remains unclear. V lost 1 base and J 3 bases, leaving 10 bases between the germline ends. This CDR3 has 15 amino acids. The germline gives CDR1 MDHEN, CDR2 SYDVKM. CDR3 sequence (DNA): TGTGCCAGCAGTTTATTACGCCGCTCCAATCAGCCCCAGCATTTT. Translated: CASSLLRRSNQPQHF.

CDR3 DNA: TGCGCCAGCAGCCAAGAACGGATAGGGACCTATAATTCACCCCTCCACTTT. Protein: CASSQERIGTYNSPLHF. The V and J genes are TRBV4-1 and TRBJ1-6; D ambiguous. This CDR3 spans 17 amino acids. V was cut by 0 bases and J by 2 bases, with 11 bases left in between. Germline values: CDR1 MGHRA, CDR2 YSYEKL.

The J gene is TRBJ2-7, the V gene TRBV5-1, with 7 bases that match TRBD2. The CDR3 loop spans 16 amino acids. V was clipped by 2 bases and J by 1 base; unmatched bases: 9. Germline V gene sequence: CDR1 SGHRS, CDR2 YFSETQ. CDR3 nucleotide sequence: TGCGCCAGCAGCTTCGGGTCCCTAGCGGATTCCTACGAGCAGTACTTC. The encoded protein is CASSFGSLADSYEQYF.